This T cell receptor beta chain originates from a study of memory B cells and T cells in multiple sclerosis. Assay used: immunoSEQ multiplex PCR; TCRdb lists only in-frame clones, some missing. The repertoire consists of 46,000 or so clones, with over 75% occurring once and the leading ten covering about 1.1%. Stimulus-free culture yielded autoproliferating CFSE-dim and non-proliferating CFSE-high T cells, each sequenced separately. Pooled replicate wells came from some 5x10^7 CFSE-labeled PBMCs cultured approximately 7 days without stimulus. PBMCs were labeled with around 0.5 uM CFSE and cultured without exogenous stimuli. A few counts support this clone. Its antigen is undetermined. The CDR3 sequence is 14 residues long. CDR1 is KGHSH, CDR2 LQKENI, per germline. With 2 bases removed from V and 7 bases from J, the gap between germline ends came to 15 bases. Regarding the study as a whole: Normalization was needed because clone-set size differences affected shared clonotype counts.

The receptor was derived from a human donor with multiple sclerosis. The sample comprised PBMCs from blood kept in culture. V usage is TRBV18 and J usage is TRBJ2-7; no clear D. As DNA, the CDR3 is TGTGCCAGCTCACCAAAGGCCCGGCAATGGGAGCAGTACTTC. It specifies CASSPKARQWEQYF.